This T cell receptor beta chain was profiled in a study of shared clonotypes between healthy human individuals. Overall study results and limits: The study's rarefaction showed incomplete sorted-subset sequencing despite large depth.

The CDR3 contains 15 residues. Germline CDR1 is MNHNS and CDR2 is SASEGT. V shed 2 bases and J 5 bases; nucleotides not matched to a gene: 4. Details on this clone: No antigen is known for it.

Assay: immunoSEQ multiplex PCR; the TCRdb copy retains only in-frame clones and omits some. The table lists about 2 million clones, about 95% of them singletons, with more than 0.9% in the top ten. CD45RO-negative, CCR7-positively selected cells formed the naive CD8 fraction, excluding terminally differentiated effector memory CD45RA+ cells. The sequence came from a man aged 18 to 29 in good health. Sequencing input: naive CD8+ T cells sorted from blood. The V and J genes are TRBV6-1 and TRBJ2-5; 11 bases align to TRBD1. CDR3 loop: CASSERTGGTETQYF. DNA for the CDR3: TGTGCCAGCAGTGAACGGACAGGGGGCACGGAGACCCAGTACTTC.